The present entry profiles one T cell receptor (beta chain) with its context. Antigen specificity is unknown. These data come from a study of PD-L1 blockade in urothelial cancer. Across the whole study: Blood analyses occurred 3 weeks (second dose) and 6 weeks post treatment start. Points from the study as a whole: Better survival was forecast by a pretreatment blood TCR clonality below the median.

The CDR3 consists of 16 residues. The V end was cut by 2 bases, the J end by 2 bases, with 12 bases between. The germline V gene encodes CDR1 MDHEN and CDR2 SYDVKM. As for time point: pretreatment peripheral blood. A spike-in of synthetic TCR analog templates was added to each PCR. Method: immunoSEQ multiplex PCR; TCRdb's copy keeps in-frame clones and lacks some. The sample has under 95,000 clones, over 80% seen once. This chain connects TRBV28 to TRBJ2-2, with D possibly being TRBD1 (6 bases). The source was PBMCs, collected around atezolizumab (anti-PD-L1) treatment. The source is a man between 60 and 70 years old with urothelial cancer. CDR3 region: CASSLAGASNTGELFF. CDR3 nucleotide sequence: TGTGCCAGCAGTTTAGCAGGGGCGTCCAACACCGGGGAGCTGTTTTTT.